This T cell receptor (beta chain) was observed in a study of cytomegalovirus exposure and HLA in healthy donors. The wider study: Across almost 400 genotyped donors, approximately 80% landed in the Caucasian-associated ancestry cluster. The study, taken as a whole, reports: The study put around 180 TCR beta chains on its list as cytomegalovirus-associated. A later analysis revealed that TCR association rates differed between HLA loci, peaking at DRB1 and bottoming out at HLA-C.

In regard to this clone: Its antigen remains unidentified.

PCR amplification relied on 60 Vbeta primers (plus 13 Jbeta primers). As handled by the study authors: Tens of millions of unique TCR beta chains, around 11 million of them shared, were counted by a later analysis. The protocol was immunoSEQ multiplex PCR, while the TCRdb copy is restricted to in-frame clones and leaves out a portion. That table furnishes V, J and clone size, whereas the DNA furnished D and trimming. This repertoire includes approximately 54,000 clones. This receptor was obtained from a woman in her thirties or forties in good health and CMV-seronegative. Material for sequencing was PBMCs.

The CDR3: CASSPRTSGNTGELFF. DNA of the CDR3: TGTGCCAGCAGCCCGAGGACTAGCGGAAACACCGGGGAGCTGTTTTTT. The rearrangement links TRBV7-9 to TRBJ2-2; 10 nucleotides line up with TRBD2. Trimming took 5 bases from V and 2 from J; bases not matched to a gene: 5. This CDR3 comprises 16 residues. The germline V gene encodes CDR1 SEHNR and CDR2 FQNEAQ (reference sequence).